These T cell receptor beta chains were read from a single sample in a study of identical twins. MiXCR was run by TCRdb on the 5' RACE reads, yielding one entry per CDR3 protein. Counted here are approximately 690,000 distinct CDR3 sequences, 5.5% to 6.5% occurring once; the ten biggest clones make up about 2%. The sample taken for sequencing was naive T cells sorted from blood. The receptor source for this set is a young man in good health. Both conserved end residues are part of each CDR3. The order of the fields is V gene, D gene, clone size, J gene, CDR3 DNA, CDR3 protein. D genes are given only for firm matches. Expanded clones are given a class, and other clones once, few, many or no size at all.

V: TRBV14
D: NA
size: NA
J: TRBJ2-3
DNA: TGTGCCAGCAAACCAATGAGGGACCCTAGCACAGATACGCAGTATTTT
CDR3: CASKPMRDPSTDTQYF

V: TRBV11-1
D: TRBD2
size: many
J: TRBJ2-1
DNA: TGTGCCAGCCACGGGAGGACTAGCGCTACGATTGGCTCCTACAATGAGCAGTTCTTC
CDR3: CASHGRTSATIGSYNEQFF

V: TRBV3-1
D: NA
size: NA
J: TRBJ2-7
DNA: TGTGCCAGCAGCCCCCAAGGGGCGGGATGGGACGAGCAGTACTTC
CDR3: CASSPQGAGWDEQYF

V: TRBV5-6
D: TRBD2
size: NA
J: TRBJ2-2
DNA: TGTGCCAGCAGCCCGCTGACTAGCGGGACGAACACCGGGGAGCTGTTTTTT
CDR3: CASSPLTSGTNTGELFF

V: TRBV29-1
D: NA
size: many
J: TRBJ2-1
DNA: TGCAGCGCCGGGGTAAATGAGCAGTTCTTC
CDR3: CSAGVNEQFF

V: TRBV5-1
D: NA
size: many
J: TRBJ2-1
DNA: TGCGCCAGCAGCTTGCCGGCAGGGGTTGATGAGCAGTTCTTC
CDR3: CASSLPAGVDEQFF

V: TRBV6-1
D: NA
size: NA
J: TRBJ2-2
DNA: TGTGCCAGCAGTGAAACTAGCTGGGGCGGGGAGCTGTTTTTT
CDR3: CASSETSWGGELFF

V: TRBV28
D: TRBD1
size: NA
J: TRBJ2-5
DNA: TGTGCCAGCAGCGACAGGGGCCCCCAGTACTTC
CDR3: CASSDRGPQYF

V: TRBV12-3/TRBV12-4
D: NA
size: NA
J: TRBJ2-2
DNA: TGTGCCAGCTCCACCGGGGAGCTGTTTTTT
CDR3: CASSTGELFF

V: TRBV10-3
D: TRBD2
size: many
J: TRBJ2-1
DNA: TGTGCCATCAGTGATAAGGGAGGGCCCGAGAATGAGCAGTTCTTC
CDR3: CAISDKGGPENEQFF

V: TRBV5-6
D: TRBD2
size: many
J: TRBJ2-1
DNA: TGTGCCAGCAGCGCGGGACTAGGCTTCCTACAATGGCAGTTCTTC
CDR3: CASSAGLGFLQWQFF

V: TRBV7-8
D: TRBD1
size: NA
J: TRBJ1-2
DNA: TGTGCCAGCAGCCCACAGGGGAGGTATAATGGCTACACCTTC
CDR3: CASSPQGRYNGYTF

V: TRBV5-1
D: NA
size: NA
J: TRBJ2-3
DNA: TGCGCCAGCAGCTTGGCTCGGGGAACCACAGATACGCAGTATTTT
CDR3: CASSLARGTTDTQYF

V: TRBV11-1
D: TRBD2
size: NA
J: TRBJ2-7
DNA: TGTGCCAGCAGCTTAGCTGCCAGCGGGAGGCCGTCGCCCTACGAGCAGTACTTC
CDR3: CASSLAASGRPSPYEQYF

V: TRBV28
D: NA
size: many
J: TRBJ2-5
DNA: TGTGCCAGCAGTTTTGTAGTGCGCCCAGAGACCCAGTACTTC
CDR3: CASSFVVRPETQYF

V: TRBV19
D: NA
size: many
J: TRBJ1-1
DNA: TGTGCCAGTACCAGTTTAGTTGGCACTGAAGCTTTCTTT
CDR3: CASTSLVGTEAFF

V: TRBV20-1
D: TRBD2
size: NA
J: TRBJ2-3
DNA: TGCAGTGCCACCTTCACTAGCGGGACATTAATTTCCACAGATACGCAGTATTTT
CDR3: CSATFTSGTLISTDTQYF

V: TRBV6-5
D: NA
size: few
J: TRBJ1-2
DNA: TGTGCCAGCAGCGAGGGTAGGGGCTACACCTTC
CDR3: CASSEGRGYTF

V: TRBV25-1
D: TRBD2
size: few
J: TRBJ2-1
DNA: TGTGCCAGCAGTGCGGAGACTAGCGGGAGAGCCTACAATGAGCAGTTCTTC
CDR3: CASSAETSGRAYNEQFF

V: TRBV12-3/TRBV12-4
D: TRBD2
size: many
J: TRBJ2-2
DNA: TGTGCCAGCAGTTTTGGCGGGAGGGCTAACACCGGGGAGCTGTTTTTT
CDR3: CASSFGGRANTGELFF

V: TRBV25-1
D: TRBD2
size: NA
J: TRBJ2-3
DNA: TGTGCCAGCAGGGCGGGAGTGGGGTCCACAGGTACGCAGTATTTT
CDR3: CASRAGVGSTGTQYF

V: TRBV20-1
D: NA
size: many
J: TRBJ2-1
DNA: TGCAGTGCTAGGCCCGGAACCCACTTTAATGAGCAGTTCTTC
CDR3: CSARPGTHFNEQFF

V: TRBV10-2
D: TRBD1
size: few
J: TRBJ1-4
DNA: TGCGCCAGCAGAGACAGGGGAGGGTTTTTCGATGAAAAACTGTTTTTT
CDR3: CASRDRGGFFDEKLFF

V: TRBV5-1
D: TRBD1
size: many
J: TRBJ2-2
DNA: TGCGCCAGCAGCCCGGGACAGGATTACACCGGGGAGCTGTTTTTT
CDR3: CASSPGQDYTGELFF

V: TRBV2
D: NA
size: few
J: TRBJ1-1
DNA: TGTGCCAGCACAACTTCGAACACTGAAGCTTTCTTT
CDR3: CASTTSNTEAFF

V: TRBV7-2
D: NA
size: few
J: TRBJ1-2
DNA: TGTGCCAGCGCCCGGGACACGAACTATGGCTACACCTTC
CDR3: CASARDTNYGYTF

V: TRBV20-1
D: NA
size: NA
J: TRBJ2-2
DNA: TGCAGTGCCCCCGGCCCAGCGGGCCTCAGGGATGGCGGGGAGCTGTTTTTT
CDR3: CSAPGPAGLRDGGELFF

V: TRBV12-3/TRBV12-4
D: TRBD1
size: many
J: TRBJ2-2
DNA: TGTGCCAGCTCACAGGGGTGGACCGGGGAGCTGTTTTTT
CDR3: CASSQGWTGELFF

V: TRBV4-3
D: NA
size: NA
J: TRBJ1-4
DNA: TGCGCCAGCAGCCAAGATAAGGGGGGCAGGAAACTGTTTTTT
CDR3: CASSQDKGGRKLFF

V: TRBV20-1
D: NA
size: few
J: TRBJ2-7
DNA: TGCAGTGCGAAGGCAGGCGAGCAGTACTTC
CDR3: CSAKAGEQYF